A single sample is the source of the 21 T cell receptor beta chains below, sequenced in a study of T cell responses to AZD1222 COVID-19 vaccine. Here immunoSEQ multiplex PCR was the method, and the copy in TCRdb shows in-frame clones only, minus some. The repertoire includes 180,000 or so clones, about 93% of them detected once, and around 0.98% sits in the top ten. Material: peripheral blood, obtained 28 days after the second dose of the MenACWY control vaccine. The receptors were gathered from an adult who received the MenACWY meningococcal vaccine as a control.

J is TRBJ1-2 and V is TRBV20-1; D is ambiguous. Germline loops: CDR1 DFQATT, CDR2 SNEGSKA (reference sequence). Trimming cost V 7 bases and J 8 bases, with 8 bases left between them. There are 9 residues in the CDR3. This chain's CDR3 is CSVNGGYTF. The CDR3 coding sequence is TGCAGTGTTAACGGGGGCTACACCTTC.

The V gene is TRBV2, the J gene TRBJ1-3; D is unclear. V dropped 7 bases and J dropped 4 bases, with 11 bases sitting between them. Per germline, CDR1 SNHLY and CDR2 FYNNEI. The CDR3 runs to 13 residues. The chain's CDR3 is CASTKTQGNTIYF. The CDR3 DNA is TGTGCCAGCACCAAGACACAGGGAAACACCATATATTTT.

The chain carries TRBV18 and TRBJ2-7; D may be TRBD2 (5 bases). From germline, CDR1 is KGHSH and CDR2 LQKENI. This CDR3 contains 13 residues. The V end was cut by 8 bases, the J end by 2 bases, with 13 bases between. The CDR3 DNA follows: TGTGCCAGCACCACAGCGGAGACCTACGAGCAGTACTTC. Amino acids: CASTTAETYEQYF.

The chain employs TRBV5-5 and TRBJ2-7, with D unresolved. Germline V gene data show CDR1 as SGHKS and CDR2 as YYEKEE (reference sequence). The CDR3 consists of 14 residues. Trimming shortened V by 2 bases and J by 1 base, and 10 bases separated the two germline ends. Here the CDR3 DNA reads TGTGCCAGCAGCTTATCTAGGCAGTCCTACGAGCAGTACTTC. Amino acids: CASSLSRQSYEQYF.

The chain couples TRBV7-9 to TRBJ2-5; TRBD2 is a possible D gene (6 bases). Between the trimmed V and J ends, which lost 1 base and 5 bases, there was a span of 17 bases. The germline V gene has CDR1 SEHNR and CDR2 FQNEAQ (reference sequence). CDR3 length: 16 amino acids. CDR3 sequence reads: CASSLGVRTGRETQYF. The CDR3, as DNA: TGTGCCAGCAGCTTAGGAGTCAGGACGGGGAGGGAGACCCAGTACTTC.

The genes are TRBV6-5 and TRBJ1-4; D call uncertain. Per germline, CDR1 MNHEY and CDR2 SVGAGI. CDR3 size: 16 residues. V shed 0 bases and J shed 6 bases, with 14 bases lying between them. The DNA of the CDR3 is TGTGCCAGCAGTTACTCGTCTTTGTTAGGAGATGAAAAACTGTTTTTT. Amino acid sequence: CASSYSSLLGDEKLFF.

The chain carries TRBV11-2 and TRBJ1-5; D unclear. Germline values: CDR1 SGHAT, CDR2 FQNNGV. The CDR3 covers 13 residues. V was trimmed by 5 bases and J by 5 bases, leaving 10 bases between them. CDR3 region: CASSPTGDQPQHF. DNA of the CDR3: TGTGCCAGCAGCCCCACCGGTGATCAGCCCCAGCATTTT.

Written as DNA, the CDR3 is TGTGCCAGCAGCGTAGGGCCCGACGCAATGGTTGAGCAGTTCTTC. It translates to CASSVGPDAMVEQFF. The rearrangement joins TRBV9 to TRBJ2-1; D gene ambiguous. V dropped 0 bases and J dropped 9 bases, with 16 bases sitting between them. Germline V CDR1 and CDR2: SGDLS, YYNGEE. This CDR3 has 15 residues.

The genes are TRBV7-8 and TRBJ2-3; 16 bases fit TRBD2. Looked up from germline, CDR1 is SGHVS and CDR2 is FQNEAQ. The CDR3 has 19 residues. The V and J ends lost 2 bases and 6 bases, in that order; junction bases with no gene match: 11. CDR3 sequence (DNA): TGTGCCAGCAGCTTACTCGCCGGGACTAGCGGGGGGGCCCGCGATACGCAGTATTTT. Amino acids: CASSLLAGTSGGARDTQYF.

This clone was found once. The CDR3 is CASSFRTGGTEQYF. CDR3 bases: TGTGCCAGCAGCTTTCGGACAGGGGGCACCGAGCAGTACTTC. The chain is built from TRBV11-2 and TRBJ2-7; 11 bases are shared with TRBD1. The CDR3 totals 14 residues. Germline CDR1 and CDR2: SGHAT and FQNNGV. V lost 3 bases and J lost 6; bases outside the gene matches: 4.

This rearrangement joins TRBV6-1 to TRBJ1-5; no definite D call. The CDR3 covers 15 residues. Germline CDR1 reads MNHNS; CDR2 reads SASEGT. V was trimmed by 0 bases and J by 0 bases, leaving 6 bases between them. As DNA, the CDR3 is TGTGCCAGCAGTGAAGCGAACTATAGCAATCAGCCCCAGCATTTT. It translates to CASSEANYSNQPQHF.

The V and J genes are TRBV7-9 and TRBJ1-4; D is possibly TRBD1 (6 bases). Germline assignment: CDR1 SEHNR and CDR2 FQNEAQ (reference sequence). Trimming left V 2 bases short and J 8 bases short, with 12 bases between. The length of the CDR3 is 14 residues. DNA of the CDR3: TGTGCCAGCAGCTTACTGGGGGCGGGAGAAAAACTGTTTTTT. Protein sequence: CASSLLGAGEKLFF. The full variable domain, completed using reference TRBV7-9 and TRBJ1-4, is DTGVSQNPRHKITKRGQNVTFRCDPISEHNRLYWYRQTLGQGPEFLTYFQNEAQLEKSRLLSDRFSAERPKGSFSTLEIQRTEQGDSAMYLCASSLLGAGEKLFFGSGTQLSVL.

The chain couples TRBV5-8 to TRBJ1-3; D unclear. The V and J ends lost 3 bases and 0 bases respectively, with 10 bases between them. Germline loops: CDR1 SGHTS, CDR2 YDEGEE. This CDR3 is 15 amino acids long. CDR3 nucleotides: TGTGCCAGCAGCTCCCAGGCCACCTCTGGAAACACCATATATTTT. This encodes CASSSQATSGNTIYF.

V gene TRBV11-2 combines with J gene TRBJ1-1; D is unresolved. The CDR3 runs 16 residues. V lost 1 base and J lost 1, with 13 bases in between. Germline CDR1 is SGHAT and CDR2 is FQNNGV. CDR3 DNA: TGTGCCAGCAGCTTAGGACGCTACCTGGGGAACACTGAAGCTTTCTTT. Amino acid sequence: CASSLGRYLGNTEAFF.

V usage is TRBV5-1 and J usage is TRBJ1-2; TRBD1 matches 7 bases. This CDR3 region has 14 residues. Germline-derived CDR1 and CDR2 are SGHRS and YFSETQ. The V gene end was trimmed by 0 bases and the J gene end by 6 bases; junction bases not matched to a gene: 5. The CDR3 nucleotides are TGCGCCAGCAGCTTGGGAGGGACAGACGATGGCTACACCTTC. Amino acid sequence: CASSLGGTDDGYTF.

The chain employs TRBV5-4 and TRBJ1-2, with 9 bases that match TRBD1. Looked up from germline, CDR1 is SGHNT and CDR2 is YYREEE (reference sequence). V trimming: 0 bases; J trimming: 7 bases; junction bases outside the gene matches: 4. CDR3 size: 14 residues. In DNA, the CDR3 is TGTGCCAGCAGCTTGGAGACAGGGGGTTTTGGCTACACCTTC. This gives the protein CASSLETGGFGYTF.

Comments on this clone: The sample holds other DNA sequences that translate to the same CDR3. The chain links TRBV7-2 to TRBJ1-6; D call uncertain. This CDR3 is 13 amino acids long. With 1 base removed from V and 7 bases from J, the gap between germline ends came to 5 bases. In germline, CDR1 is SGHTA, CDR2 FQGNSA. CDR3 in DNA: TGTGCCAGCAGCTTAGGAAGGAATTCACCCCTCCACTTT. Its protein is CASSLGRNSPLHF.

The chain carries TRBV3-1 (or the pseudogene TRBV3-2) and TRBJ1-5; the D is unclear. CDR1 is LGHDT and CDR2 is YNNKEL in the germline V gene (reference sequence). V lost 1 base, J lost 0 bases, and 4 bases lay in between. The CDR3 is 14 residues long. The CDR3 DNA reads as TGTGCCAGCAGCCAAGCATATAGCAATCAGCCCCAGCATTTT. It encodes CASSQAYSNQPQHF.

The V call is TRBV21-1, the J call TRBJ1-2. TRBV21-1 is recorded as a pseudogene. The CDR3 runs 16 residues. The CDR3 region has the DNA TGTGCCAGCAGCAACGAGCCGGGCCGAGTTAACTATGGCTACACCTTC. It encodes CASSNEPGRVNYGYTF.

In its sample, this clone was seen once. The chain recombines TRBV19 with TRBJ1-6; TRBD1 might be the D (6 bases). Trimming stripped 5 bases from V and 9 bases from J, with 17 bases between. This CDR3 has 15 residues. Germline CDR1 reads LNHDA; CDR2 reads SQIVND (reference sequence). The DNA of the CDR3 is TGTGCCAGTAGTCCACCGGGACAAGGTTTTTCACCCCTCCACTTT. Its translation is CASSPPGQGFSPLHF.

The chain carries TRBV3-1 (or the pseudogene TRBV3-2) and TRBJ2-7; 9 nucleotides agree with TRBD2. Germline V gene lookup returns CDR1 LGHDT and CDR2 YNNKEL (reference sequence). The V gene end was trimmed by 6 bases and the J gene end by 4 bases; junction bases not matched to a gene: 13. This CDR3 spans 16 amino acids. The CDR3 sequence is CASRGDSSGVAYEQYF. The DNA of the CDR3 is TGTGCCAGCAGGGGGGATTCTAGCGGGGTTGCTTACGAGCAGTACTTC.